This TCR beta chain appears in the sequencing data of a study of beta chain features in type 1 diabetes. This clone was picked up many times. Blood was collected once per donor into heparin, averaging about 0.12 L. Purity above 95% was achieved in all sorted populations. The CDR3 extends over 13 amino acids. Germline V CDR1 and CDR2: GTSNPN, SVGIG (reference sequence). Trimming stripped 4 bases from V and 1 base from J, with 7 bases between. Sequencing targeted expressed TCRB transcripts, as all isolated RNA had been reverse transcribed. Method: immunoSEQ multiplex PCR; TCRdb's copy keeps in-frame clones and lacks some. The sample carries around 150,000 clones, less than 9% recorded once.

Sequenced material: central memory CD4+ T cells from blood. The receptor comes from a woman aged 25 to 39 in good health. The V call is TRBV30, the J call TRBJ2-2, with D perhaps matching TRBD1 (5 bases). CDR3: CAWTGQNTGELFF. CDR3 bases: TGTGCCTGGACAGGGCAGAACACCGGGGAGCTGTTTTTT. Full variable domain (remainder filled in from reference TRBV30 and TRBJ2-2): SQTIHQWPATLVQPVGSPLSLECTVEGTSNPNLYWYRQAAGRGLQLLFYSVGIGQISSEVPQNLSASRPQDRQFILSSKKLLLSDSGFYLCAWTGQNTGELFFGEGSRLTVL.